One sample yielded the 10 T cell receptor beta chains listed below, sequenced in a study of CDR3 diversity in severe acne. TCRdb re-analysed the PCR reads in MiXCR, keeping a single row per CDR3 protein. This table has 89,000 or so distinct CDR3 sequences, roughly half appearing once. Material for sequencing was blood. The receptors here all came from a male donor in good health, serving as a control.

There are a few counts of this clonotype. The V call is TRBV20-1, the J call TRBJ1-1; a weak D match, TRBD1 (5 bases). This CDR3 contains 14 residues. V was trimmed by 6 bases and J by 4 bases, leaving 18 bases between them. Germline CDR1 reads DFQATT; CDR2 reads SNEGSKA (reference sequence). This CDR3 is CSASKGLRGTEAFF. The CDR3 nucleotides are TGCAGTGCCTCCAAGGGACTCCGGGGCACTGAAGCTTTCTTT.

At least ten counts were recorded for this clonotype. The chain recombines TRBV20-1 with TRBJ1-2; D may be TRBD1 (5 bases). Trimming stripped 0 bases from V and 5 bases from J, with 10 bases between. From germline, CDR1 is DFQATT and CDR2 SNEGSKA (reference sequence). The CDR3 is 13 amino acids. The CDR3 nucleotides read TGCAGTGCTAGAGATGACAGTATGTATGGCTACACCTTC. As protein: CSARDDSMYGYTF.

This clonotype was detected many times. The genes are TRBV2 and TRBJ1-5; no firm D call. Germline values: CDR1 SNHLY, CDR2 FYNNEI. This CDR3 has 15 amino acids. V dropped 2 bases and J dropped 0 bases, with 8 bases sitting between them. CDR3 DNA: TGTGCCAGCAGTGAACCCCTATATAGCAATCAGCCCCAGCATTTT. Translation gives CASSEPLYSNQPQHF.

This chain joins TRBV6-5 and TRBJ1-2; possible D gene TRBD1, 6 bases. There are 14 residues in the CDR3. Trimming took 6 bases from V and 1 from J, leaving 12 bases between them. The germline V gene encodes CDR1 MNHEY and CDR2 SVGAGI. The chain's CDR3 is CASRPGQINYGYTF. DNA of the CDR3: TGTGCCAGCAGGCCGGGACAAATTAACTATGGCTACACCTTC.

This clonotype was counted a few times. The chain carries TRBV29-1 and TRBJ2-7, with D possibly being TRBD2 (8 bases). V was cut by 7 bases and J by 2 bases, with 18 bases left in between. CDR3 length: 14 amino acids. CDR1 is SQVTM, CDR2 ANQGSEA, per germline. The CDR3 spells CSGRDSGGPYEQYF. As DNA, the CDR3 is TGCAGCGGCCGGGACAGCGGGGGCCCCTACGAGCAGTACTTC.

CDR3 region: CASSSRANYGYTF. The CDR3 bases are TGTGCCAGTAGTTCCCGGGCCAACTATGGCTACACCTTC. The chain has TRBV19 and TRBJ1-2; D is undetermined. The length of the CDR3 is 13 residues. Germline assignment: CDR1 LNHDA and CDR2 SQIVND (reference sequence). Trimming removed 5 bases from V and 2 bases from J, with 9 bases in between.

This clonotype was detected only a few times. A read error may produce the germline difference seen at one junction end. This chain joins TRBV28 and TRBJ1-2, with unresolved D. Germline loops: CDR1 MDHEN, CDR2 SYDVKM. This CDR3 is built from 12 residues. The CDR3 region has the DNA TGTGCCAGCAGAACACCCCCGATGGCTATGATCTTC. It codes for CASRTPPMAMIF.

This rearrangement joins TRBV6-1 to TRBJ1-5, with unresolved D. CDR1 is MNHNS and CDR2 is SASEGT in the germline V gene. V was trimmed by 2 bases and J by 9 bases, leaving 8 bases between them. This CDR3 region has 12 residues. The DNA for the CDR3 is TGTGCCAGCAGTGAAATGGTACCGCCCCAGCATTTT. This translates into CASSEMVPPQHF.

At least ten counts were recorded for this clonotype. This chain uses TRBV7-6 with TRBJ2-3; TRBD2 aligns across 13 bases. With V trimmed by 4 bases and J by 3 bases, 7 bases remained unmatched. Germline CDR1 reads SGHVS; CDR2 reads FNYEAQ. CDR3 length equals 17 residues. The CDR3 here is CASSSGTSGMMTDTQYF. The CDR3 nucleotides are TGTGCCAGCAGCTCGGGGACTAGCGGGATGATGACAGATACGCAGTATTTT. Looking up the rest from reference TRBV7-6 and TRBJ2-3 gives the full variable domain: GAGVSQSPRYKVTKRGQDVALRCDPISGHVSLYWYRQALGQGPEFLTYFNYEAQQDKSGLPNDRFSAERPEGSISTLTIQRTEQRDSAMYRCASSSGTSGMMTDTQYFGPGTRLTVL.

This clonotype occurred many times. V gene TRBV24-1 combines with J gene TRBJ1-1, with D maybe TRBD1 (5 bases). The CDR3 length is 14 residues. Germline V lookup: CDR1 KGHDR, CDR2 SFDVKD. V lost 2 bases and J 1 base, leaving 7 bases between the germline ends. DNA for the CDR3: TGTGCCACCAGTGATTCCCAGGGGAACACTGAAGCTTTCTTT. Its translation is CATSDSQGNTEAFF.